Shown below are 25 T cell receptor beta chains from a single sample sequenced in a study of cytomegalovirus exposure and HLA in healthy donors (TCRdb year 2017). The library was made by the immunoSEQ multiplex PCR assay. A mixture of 60 forward primers for TCR Vbeta segments and 13 reverse primers for TCR Jbeta segments was used in the multiplex PCR. The immuneACCESS repertoire file appears here via TCRdb, limited to in-frame rearrangements. These files lack a portion of the clones; in checked studies, under half of the deficit traces to unresolved V genes, and the cause of the others is not known. For this sample there are about 160,000 clones; roughly 80% appear just once. The ten largest clones add up to about 12% of the sample. The source material was PBMCs. Source of these receptors: a man aged 35 to 55 in good health and CMV-seropositive.

The V and J genes are TRBV5-3 and TRBJ2-5; a weak D match, TRBD1 (6 bases). TRBV5-3 counts as an open reading frame of uncertain function. The CDR3 has 16 residues. The germline V and J ends were trimmed by 0 bases and 2 bases, with 14 bases remaining between them. CDR3 sequence (DNA): TGTGCCAGAAGCTTGGCCGTCAGGGGTTTACAAGAGACCCAGTACTTC. Amino acid sequence: CARSLAVRGLQETQYF.

The chain recombines TRBV4-1 with TRBJ2-1, with a possible D match to TRBD1 (6 bases). The V gene's germline CDR1 is MGHRA and CDR2 YSYEKL. The CDR3 spans 16 residues. The V and J ends lost 6 bases and 0 bases respectively, with 15 bases between them. CDR3 region: CASRTTTGSSYNEQFF. The CDR3 coding sequence is TGCGCCAGCAGGACGACTACAGGGAGCTCCTACAATGAGCAGTTCTTC.

This clone was seen a few times. The chain combines TRBV2 with TRBJ2-5, with D possibly being TRBD2 (5 bases). This CDR3 region has 12 residues. The germline V gene has CDR1 SNHLY and CDR2 FYNNEI. With 6 bases removed from V and 2 bases from J, the gap between germline ends came to 7 bases. The CDR3 DNA reads as TGTGCCAGCAGCCAGCGGCAAGAGACCCAGTACTTC. This codes for CASSQRQETQYF.

The V call is TRBV7-2, the J call TRBJ1-1; TRBD1 might be the D (6 bases). Trimming left V 0 bases short and J 4 bases short, with 9 bases between. This CDR3 is built from 14 residues. Germline CDR1 reads SGHTA; CDR2 reads FQGNSA. The CDR3 DNA sequence: TGTGCCAGCAGCTTAGCCGCAGGGGTCACTGAAGCTTTCTTT. This translates into CASSLAAGVTEAFF. Together with reference TRBV7-2 and TRBJ1-1, the CDR3 gives the full variable domain: GAGVSQSPSNKVTEKGKDVELRCDPISGHTALYWYRQSLGQGLEFLIYFQGNSAPDKSGLPSDRFSAERTGGSVSTLTIQRTQQEDSAVYLCASSLAAGVTEAFFGQGTRLTVV.

The CDR3 DNA reads TGTGCCAGCAGCTTAGAAGCGAGCGGGGGTGGGAATGAGCAGTTCTTC. Encoded protein: CASSLEASGGGNEQFF. The chain joins TRBV11-1 to TRBJ2-1; 8 nucleotides match TRBD2. The germline V gene encodes CDR1 SGHAT and CDR2 FQDESV (reference sequence). The CDR3 is made up of 16 amino acids. Trimming at V came to 1 base and at J to 7 bases, leaving 9 bases not matched to a gene.

The rearrangement uses TRBV18 and TRBJ2-5; TRBD1 matches at 8 bases. CDR3 length: 19 residues. With 1 base clipped from V and 0 bases from J, the junction kept 13 bases outside the gene matches. The germline V gene encodes CDR1 KGHSH and CDR2 LQKENI. CDR3 region: CASSPRLPGDRKHQETQYF. The DNA of the CDR3 is TGTGCCAGCTCACCACGACTTCCAGGGGACAGGAAACACCAAGAGACCCAGTACTTC. The full variable domain, its missing parts supplied by reference TRBV18 and TRBJ2-5, is NAGVMQNPRHLVRRRGQEARLRCSPMKGHSHVYWYRQLPEEGLKFMVYLQKENIIDESGMPKERFSAEFPKEGPSILRIQQVVRGDSAAYFCASSPRLPGDRKHQETQYFGPGTRLLVL.

The V and J genes are TRBV7-2 and TRBJ1-4; possibly TRBD1 for D (6 bases). V was pared by 2 bases and J by 4 bases, with 20 bases between. CDR3 length equals 18 residues. Germline V CDR1 and CDR2: SGHTA, FQGNSA. The CDR3 nucleotides are TGTGCCAGCAGCTTATTTCTTACAGGGTCTATCGGTAATGAAAAACTGTTTTTT. It codes for CASSLFLTGSIGNEKLFF.

The gene calls are TRBV27 and TRBJ2-4; the match to TRBD1 covers 11 bases. Germline V gene data show CDR1 as MNHEY and CDR2 as SMNVEV (reference sequence). CDR3 length equals 15 residues. Unmatched junction bases numbered 7, after V lost 3 bases and J lost 9 bases. The DNA for the CDR3 is TGTGCCAGCAGTTTCCACCTGGGACAGGGGGTCATTCAGTACTTC. Amino acid sequence: CASSFHLGQGVIQYF.

V and J are TRBV28 and TRBJ1-2; D gene unclear. Between the trimmed V and J ends, which lost 4 bases and 8 bases, there was a span of 8 bases. CDR1 is MDHEN, CDR2 SYDVKM, per germline. The CDR3 totals 11 residues. The CDR3 protein is CASSSGWGYTF. The CDR3 region has the DNA TGTGCCAGCAGTTCGGGGTGGGGCTACACCTTC.

The rearrangement links TRBV5-1 to TRBJ2-7; 11 bases are shared with TRBD2. Germline CDR1 SGHRS, CDR2 YFSETQ. Unmatched junction bases numbered 12, after V lost 0 bases and J lost 7 bases. CDR3 size: 17 residues. DNA of the CDR3: TGCGCCAGCAGCTTGGTTCCCCAACTAGCGGGAGCTGGGGAGCAGTACTTC. Translated: CASSLVPQLAGAGEQYF.

J is TRBJ2-1 and V is TRBV19; no clear D. Between the trimmed V and J ends, which lost 7 bases and 4 bases, there was a span of 14 bases. Germline V gene sequence: CDR1 LNHDA, CDR2 SQIVND (reference sequence). The CDR3 totals 14 residues. CDR3 bases: TGTGCCAGTAACGTCGGAGTCGGATACAATGAGCAGTTCTTC. The encoded protein is CASNVGVGYNEQFF.

The chain couples TRBV9 to TRBJ2-1; D call uncertain. The CDR3 sequence is 13 residues long. Germline V CDR1 and CDR2: SGDLS, YYNGEE. The V gene lost 3 bases and the J gene lost 6 bases, with 10 bases spanning the gap. The CDR3 DNA reads TGTGCCAGCAGCGCGGTTGGTCGCAATGAGCAGTTCTTC. It is translated as CASSAVGRNEQFF.

The J gene is TRBJ2-1, the V gene TRBV5-4, with D possibly being TRBD1 (6 bases). Germline V gene data show CDR1 as SGHNT and CDR2 as YYREEE (reference sequence). Trimming took 5 bases from V and 10 from J, leaving 10 bases between them. The CDR3 has 11 amino acids. In DNA form, the CDR3 reads TGTGCCAGCAGAGGGGGAAGGGAGCAGTTCTTC. It yields the protein CASRGGREQFF.

The J gene is TRBJ1-1, the V gene TRBV5-6; D gene uncertain. This CDR3 has 16 amino acids. V was cut by 2 bases and J by 10 bases, with 24 bases left in between. From germline, CDR1 is SGHDT and CDR2 YYEEEE. The CDR3 DNA reads TGTGCCAGCAGCTTACAGCATCCGTCGGACTTTTCCGGAGCTTTCTTT. Translated: CASSLQHPSDFSGAFF.

V and J are TRBV7-9 and TRBJ2-3; 15 bases align to TRBD2. From germline, CDR1 is SEHNR and CDR2 FQNEAQ (reference sequence). The CDR3 is 17 residues long. J lost 5 bases, V lost 5 bases, and 8 bases had no gene match. In DNA, the CDR3 is TGTGCCAGCAGCAGGACTAGCGGGAGGGCCGCCATAGATACGCAGTATTTT. Amino acids: CASSRTSGRAAIDTQYF.

V is TRBV10-2 and J is TRBJ2-2, with D possibly TRBD1 on 5 matching bases. CDR3 size: 16 residues. V was pared by 4 bases and J by 7 bases, with 19 bases between. CDR1 WSHSY and CDR2 SAAADI come from the germline V gene. The CDR3 is CASSGGAGQGHGELFF. The CDR3 DNA is TGCGCCAGCAGTGGAGGCGCAGGTCAGGGTCACGGGGAGCTGTTTTTT.

The chain couples TRBV9 to TRBJ2-3; TRBD2 matches 11 bases. This CDR3 comprises 14 residues. Germline CDR1 is SGDLS and CDR2 is YYNGEE. J lost 4 bases, V lost 6 bases, and 4 bases had no gene match. CDR3 coding DNA: TGTGCCAGCACGCTAGCGGGAGGTGCAGATACGCAGTATTTT. Encoded protein: CASTLAGGADTQYF.

The rearrangement links TRBV5-4 to TRBJ2-3; 8 nucleotides align to TRBD2. Germline values: CDR1 SGHNT, CDR2 YYREEE (reference sequence). Trimming removed 6 bases from V and 5 bases from J; junction bases left unmatched: 11. This CDR3 has 15 residues. The CDR3 bases are TGTGCCAGCACTTTGGGGGGACTAGAGAGAGATACGCAGTATTTT. This codes for CASTLGGLERDTQYF.

To note about this clone: Other DNA sequences from this sample encode an identical CDR3 as well. The rearrangement joins TRBV7-9 to TRBJ2-7; weak D call: TRBD1 (6 bases). V gave up 4 bases and J gave up 3 bases, with 10 bases separating them. The CDR3 totals 13 residues. CDR1 is SEHNR and CDR2 is FQNEAQ in the germline V gene (reference sequence). The CDR3 coding sequence is TGTGCCAGCAGCTCCCTAGGGGGCTACGAGCAGTACTTC. As protein: CASSSLGGYEQYF.

The chain uses TRBV27 and TRBJ2-7; D perhaps matches TRBD2 (6 bases). The V end was cut by 1 base, the J end by 6 bases, with 13 bases between. CDR1 is MNHEY, CDR2 SMNVEV, per germline (reference sequence). This CDR3 region has 14 residues. The CDR3 DNA sequence: TGTGCCAGCAGTTTATTCTCGGGGGAGTCCGAGCAGTACTTC. It yields the protein CASSLFSGESEQYF.

The rearrangement links TRBV19 to TRBJ1-5; the D gene is possibly TRBD1 (5 bases). Germline V gene lookup returns CDR1 LNHDA and CDR2 SQIVND (reference sequence). The CDR3 runs to 14 residues. V lost 7 bases, J lost 4 bases, and 14 bases lay in between. For the CDR3, the DNA is TGTGCCAGTACCGGAAGGGGTCGGAATCAGCCCCAGCATTTT. Amino acid sequence: CASTGRGRNQPQHF.

The chain is built from TRBV29-1 and TRBJ1-1; 9 bases agree with TRBD1. Losses at the gene ends were 6 bases for V and 9 bases for J; bases not matched to a gene: 11. The CDR3 spans 13 residues. Germline values: CDR1 SQVTM, CDR2 ANQGSEA. The CDR3 region has the DNA TGCAGCGTGACCGGGACAGGGTGGAATCAAGCTTTCTTT. It codes for CSVTGTGWNQAFF.

This chain joins TRBV19 and TRBJ2-5; the D gene is possibly TRBD2 (6 bases). Gene TRBJ2-7 matches the end of the DNA better, so the J call may be wrong. This CDR3 is 14 amino acids long. Germline V lookup: CDR1 LNHDA, CDR2 SQIVND (reference sequence). The CDR3 sequence: CASSSGGDSYEQYF. CDR3 DNA: TGTGCCAGTAGTAGTGGCGGGGACTCCTACGAGCAGTACTTC.

The V gene is TRBV7-9, the J gene TRBJ2-1; 9 positions match TRBD2. The trim removed 2 bases at V and 4 bases at J, leaving 6 bases unmatched. Looked up from germline, CDR1 is SEHNR and CDR2 is FQNEAQ (reference sequence). The CDR3 extends over 16 amino acids. CDR3 loop: CASSLKAGGTYNEQFF. Here the CDR3 DNA reads TGTGCCAGCAGCTTAAAGGCGGGAGGGACGTACAATGAGCAGTTCTTC.

The V and J genes are TRBV18 and TRBJ2-6; TRBD1 matches at 7 bases. J lost 4 bases, V lost 4 bases, and 4 bases had no gene match. The germline V gene encodes CDR1 KGHSH and CDR2 LQKENI. The length of the CDR3 is 15 residues. The CDR3 nucleotides are TGTGCCAGCTCACTGGGACAGAGGGGGGCCAACGTCCTGACTTTC. It specifies CASSLGQRGANVLTF.